This record concerns one TCR beta chain sequence. The antigen is not known. In all sorted populations, purity surpassed 95%. This sample was included in a study of beta chain features in type 1 diabetes. Whole-study results and caveats: A definitive answer on HLA type influencing TCRB rearrangement was not reached here. VDJ junctions in type 1 diabetes patients carried more deletions and fewer insertions. The similarity of naive, central memory and Treg TCRB repertoires appeared greater among patients than among healthy donors.

Expressed TCRB transcripts were sequenced because the entire RNA isolate underwent reverse transcription. The repertoire was sequenced with immunoSEQ multiplex PCR; TCRdb's copy has only in-frame clones and lacks some. The table records a few hundred thousand clones, about 25% of them present only once. Germline CDR1 MNHEY, CDR2 SMNVEV (reference sequence). V lost 8 bases and J lost 7; bases outside the gene matches: 9. The CDR3 contains 14 residues. V and J are TRBV27 and TRBJ2-4, with TRBD2 matching 9 bases. The source of this sequence is a young man in good health. Source material: central memory CD4+ T cells from blood. CDR3: CASRRGGEGNIQYF. The CDR3 nucleotides read TGTGCCAGCCGGCGGGGGGGCGAGGGGAACATTCAGTACTTC.